The clone carrying this T cell receptor beta chain was detected only a few times. Its antigen is unidentified. This record belongs to a study of CD8 T cells in ankylosing spondylitis. The study, taken as a whole, reports: In the blood and synovial fluid of reactive arthritis, some motif variants had been previously reported. Made up of roughly 8 highly homologous variants, a TCR beta motif appeared characteristic of ankylosing spondylitis blood. There was reportedly significant enrichment of clones that were disease-linked in matched ankylosing spondylitis synovial fluid.

It was by quantitative 5'-RACE with molecular barcodes that TCR beta libraries were made. TCRdb used MiXCR to reprocess the 5' RACE reads, holding one entry per CDR3 protein. Of 110,000 to 150,000 distinct CDR3 sequences detected, roughly 7.7% appear once; the ten largest clones hold less than 7.5%. Germline CDR1 SGHRS, CDR2 YFSETQ. The CDR3 contains 15 residues. V lost 4 bases to trimming and J lost 5 bases, with 18 bases between them. The chain carries TRBV5-1 and TRBJ1-1; D perhaps matches TRBD1 (6 bases). The receptor comes from a male donor with ankylosing spondylitis. The sample comprised synovial fluid, either unsorted or a sorted T cell fraction (not recorded which). CDR3 protein: CASSDPGGGQTEAFF. For the CDR3, the DNA is TGCGCCAGCAGCGACCCTGGGGGCGGACAGACTGAAGCTTTCTTT.